These 13 T cell receptor beta chains came from one sample sequenced in a study of glioma-infiltrating T cells. TCR alpha and beta CDR3 regions were amplified from RNA using iRepertoire nested multiplex PCR. Via MiXCR, TCRdb re-called the multiplex PCR reads, giving one row per CDR3 protein. The sample consists of around 180,000 distinct CDR3 sequences, 43% of them appearing once. Sequencing was performed on glioma tissue, nonneoplastic brain tissue, or PBMCs (not recorded which). Every receptor here comes from a human donor with low-grade glioma or glioblastoma, undergoing nonglioma brain surgery, or in good health (not recorded which).

Regarding this clonotype: Given a much more abundant clone one base away, this may be a read error. The chain couples TRBV28 to TRBJ1-2, with a weak D call TRBD1 (5 bases). Trimming removed 7 bases at V and 3 bases at J, with 6 bases between. The germline gives CDR1 MDHEN, CDR2 SYDVKM. The CDR3 is made up of 11 amino acids. The CDR3 here is CASIGDYGYTF. DNA of the CDR3: TGTGCCAGCATAGGGGACTATGGCTACACCTTC.

This clonotype was recorded once. The chain recombines TRBV7-9 with TRBJ1-1; no clear D. The V end was cut by 6 bases, the J end by 1 base, with 9 bases between. Per germline, CDR1 SEHNR and CDR2 FQNEAQ (reference sequence). The CDR3 covers 13 residues. The CDR3 coding sequence is TGTGCCAGCAGACCAGCAGAGAACACTGAAGCTTTCTTT. Translation gives CASRPAENTEAFF.

In the case of this clonotype: A single base separates this from a much larger clone, so it may be a read error. V and J are TRBV20-1 and TRBJ1-6; possibly TRBD1 for D (5 bases). In germline, CDR1 is DFQATT, CDR2 SNEGSKA (reference sequence). With 6 bases removed from V and 1 base from J, the gap between germline ends came to 19 bases. The CDR3 extends over 17 amino acids. CDR3 in DNA: TGCAGTGCCGGAGAATCAGGGCAGGGATCCTATAATTCACCCCTCCACTTT. Translated: CSAGESGQGSYNSPLHF.

The chain is built from TRBV29-1 and TRBJ2-6; TRBD1 matches at 8 bases. The germline CDR1 and CDR2 sequences are SQVTM and ANQGSEA. Losses at the gene ends were 6 bases for V and 1 base for J; bases not matched to a gene: 5. The CDR3 totals 15 residues. In nucleotides, the CDR3 is TGCAGCGTCCGACAGGGGCAGTCTGGGGCCAACGTCCTGACTTTC. Protein: CSVRQGQSGANVLTF. The full variable domain, its missing parts supplied by reference TRBV29-1 and TRBJ2-6, is SAVISQKPSRDICQRGTSLTIQCQVDSQVTMMFWYRQQPGQSLTLIATANQGSEATYESGFVIDKFPISRPNLTFSTLTVSNMSPEDSSIYLCSVRQGQSGANVLTFGAGSRLTVL.

The sample holds a few counts of this clonotype. This chain joins TRBV2 and TRBJ2-1; 9 positions match TRBD2. The CDR3 is made up of 14 amino acids. V was pared by 5 bases and J by 7 bases, with 6 bases of the junction left unmatched. Germline values: CDR1 SNHLY, CDR2 FYNNEI. The CDR3 DNA reads TGTGCCAGCAGTCCCTCTAGCGGGATTAATGAGCAGTTCTTC. Residues: CASSPSSGINEQFF. The full variable domain, completed using reference TRBV2 and TRBJ2-1, is EPEVTQTPSHQVTQMGQEVILRCVPISNHLYFYWYRQILGQKVEFLVSFYNNEISEKSEIFDDQFSVERPDGSNFTLKIRSTKLEDSAMYFCASSPSSGINEQFFGPGTRLTVL.

This clonotype was recorded many times. One end of the junction does not line up with germline, which may come from a read error. V is TRBV6-1 and J is TRBJ1-1; D is unclear. Per germline, CDR1 MNHNS and CDR2 SASEGT. CDR3 size: 12 residues. The CDR3 coding sequence is TGTGCCAGCAGTGAAGTAGGGAATGGGAAAGACTTT. Encoded protein: CASSEVGNGKDF.

This clonotype was picked up many times. The chain links TRBV15 to TRBJ2-7; TRBD2 matches 7 bases. From germline, CDR1 is LNHNV and CDR2 YYDKDF (reference sequence). With V trimmed by 1 base and J by 2 bases, 5 bases remained unmatched. The CDR3 has 15 residues. The CDR3 sequence is CATSRVSGLTYEQYF. CDR3 DNA sequence: TGTGCCACCAGCAGAGTTAGCGGGCTTACCTACGAGCAGTACTTC.

To note about this clonotype: This sequence may be a read error, since a much larger clone differs from it by one base. The genes are TRBV15 and TRBJ2-7; the match to TRBD1 covers 7 bases. CDR3 size: 14 residues. CDR1 is LNHNV, CDR2 YYDKDF, per germline (reference sequence). CDR3 bases: TGTGCCACCAGCAGGGACAGGAACTCCTACGAGAAGTACTTC. Translation gives CATSRDRNSYEKYF.

In the case of this clonotype: Relative to the germline gene, one junction end is altered; a read error may explain this. V gene TRBV12-3 or TRBV12-4 combines with J gene TRBJ1-1; D call uncertain. This CDR3 has 13 residues. CDR3 coding DNA: TGTGCCAGCAGCGCGGACCAGAAGACTGGAGCTTTCTTT. Translated, it gives CASSADQKTGAFF.

Regarding this clonotype: Since a much larger clone is just one base distant, this may be a read error. V and J are TRBV28 and TRBJ2-7, with D perhaps given as TRBD1 or TRBD2 (5 bases each). Germline values: CDR1 MDHEN, CDR2 SYDVKM. There are 14 residues in the CDR3. CDR3: CASSLPGPFYEQHF. As DNA, the CDR3 is TGTGCCAGCAGTTTGCCGGGACCTTTCTACGAGCAGCACTTC. Combining the CDR3 with reference TRBV28 and TRBJ2-7 gives the whole variable domain DVKVTQSSRYLVKRTGEKVFLECVQDMDHENMFWYRQDPGLGLRLIYFSYDVKMKEKGDIPEGYSVSREKKERFSLILESASTNQTSMYLCASSLPGPFYEQHFGPGTRLTVT.

This clonotype was counted ten times or more. The V and J genes are TRBV20-1 and TRBJ2-7; perhaps D is TRBD1 or TRBD2 (5 bases each). With 3 bases removed from V and 2 bases from J, the gap between germline ends came to 14 bases. Germline V gene lookup returns CDR1 DFQATT and CDR2 SNEGSKA (reference sequence). CDR3 length: 14 amino acids. CDR3 sequence reads: CSASTPGTTYEQYF. For the CDR3, the DNA is TGCAGTGCTAGTACTCCCGGGACGACCTACGAGCAGTACTTC.

A word on this clonotype: A much more abundant neighbour one base away suggests this may be a read error. J is TRBJ2-1 and V is TRBV28; 7 bases are shared with TRBD2. The V and J ends lost 5 bases and 10 bases, in that order; junction bases with no gene match: 14. Germline loops: CDR1 MDHEN, CDR2 SYDVKM. This CDR3 has 15 residues. Written as DNA, the CDR3 is TGTGCCAGCAGTGAATTGCCCCGGGACTACGTCGAGCAGTTCTTC. Protein sequence: CASSELPRDYVEQFF. Together with reference TRBV28 and TRBJ2-1, the CDR3 gives the full variable domain: DVKVTQSSRYLVKRTGEKVFLECVQDMDHENMFWYRQDPGLGLRLIYFSYDVKMKEKGDIPEGYSVSREKKERFSLILESASTNQTSMYLCASSELPRDYVEQFFGPGTRLTVL.

The CDR3 coding sequence is TGTGCCAGCAGCTTAGCGCGTGGGACTAGCGGGAGGGAAGAAGATACGCAGTATTTT. Translation gives CASSLARGTSGREEDTQYF. This rearrangement joins TRBV7-2 to TRBJ2-3; 16 nucleotides match TRBD2. CDR3 length: 19 residues. The germline CDR1 and CDR2 sequences are SGHTA and FQGNSA. V dropped 0 bases and J dropped 5; count of bases not matched to a gene: 8. Based on the CDR3 plus reference TRBV7-2 and TRBJ2-3, the full variable domain is GAGVSQSPSNKVTEKGKDVELRCDPISGHTALYWYRQSLGQGLEFLIYFQGNSAPDKSGLPSDRFSAERTGGSVSTLTIQRTQQEDSAVYLCASSLARGTSGREEDTQYFGPGTRLTVL.